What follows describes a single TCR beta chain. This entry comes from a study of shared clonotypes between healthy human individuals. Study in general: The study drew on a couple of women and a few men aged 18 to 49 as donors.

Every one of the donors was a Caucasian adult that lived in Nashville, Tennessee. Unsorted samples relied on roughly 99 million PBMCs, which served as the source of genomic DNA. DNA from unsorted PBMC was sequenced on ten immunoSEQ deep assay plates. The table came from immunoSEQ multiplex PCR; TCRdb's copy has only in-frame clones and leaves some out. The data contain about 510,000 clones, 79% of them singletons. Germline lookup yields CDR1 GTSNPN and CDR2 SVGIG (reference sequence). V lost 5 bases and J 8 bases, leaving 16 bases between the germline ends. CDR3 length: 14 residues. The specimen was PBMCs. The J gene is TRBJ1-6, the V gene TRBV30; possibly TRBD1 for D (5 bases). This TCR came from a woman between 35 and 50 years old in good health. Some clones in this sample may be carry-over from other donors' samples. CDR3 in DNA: TGTGCCTGGGACACCGGGACCGAAGATTCACCCCTCCACTTT. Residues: CAWDTGTEDSPLHF.